This record covers a single TCR beta chain. PCR involved 60 Vbeta and 13 Jbeta primers. Sequencing was performed with immunoSEQ multiplex PCR; in TCRdb, only in-frame clones are kept and a portion is missing. The profile shows 100,000 to 150,000 clones, 65% to 90% of them singletons. The germline V gene has CDR1 WNHNN and CDR2 SYGVQD (reference sequence). V was pared by 9 bases and J by 0 bases, with 1 base of the junction left unmatched. The CDR3 has 12 residues. Donors consisted of healthy bone marrow donors. The sample is drawn from a study of cytomegalovirus exposure and HLA in healthy donors. Study information: Previous work identified roughly 120 million unique TCR beta sequences from roughly 180 million T cells. HLA-typed donors contributed some 83 million unique TCRs, which were held in an early data release.

The chain employs TRBV10-1 and TRBJ1-1; TRBD1 matches 7 bases. Sample: PBMCs. The clonotype originates from a man over 45 in good health and CMV-seronegative. CDR3 in amino acids: CARQGLNTEAFF. CDR3 bases: TGCGCCAGACAGGGGTTGAACACTGAAGCTTTCTTT.